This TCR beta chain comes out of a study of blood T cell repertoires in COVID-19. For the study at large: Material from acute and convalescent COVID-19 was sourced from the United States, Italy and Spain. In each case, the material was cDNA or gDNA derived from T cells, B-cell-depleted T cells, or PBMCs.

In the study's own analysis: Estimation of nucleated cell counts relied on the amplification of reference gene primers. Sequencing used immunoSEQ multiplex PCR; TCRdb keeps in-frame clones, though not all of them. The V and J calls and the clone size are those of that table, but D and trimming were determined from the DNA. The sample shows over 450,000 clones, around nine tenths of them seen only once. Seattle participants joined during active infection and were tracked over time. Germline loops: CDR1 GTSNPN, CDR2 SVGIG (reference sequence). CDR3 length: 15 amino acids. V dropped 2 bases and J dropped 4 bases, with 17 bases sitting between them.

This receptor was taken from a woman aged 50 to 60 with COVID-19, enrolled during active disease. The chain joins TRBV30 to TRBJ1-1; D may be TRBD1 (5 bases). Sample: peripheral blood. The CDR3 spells CAWSRNQGSGTEAFF. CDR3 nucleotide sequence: TGTGCCTGGAGTCGGAATCAGGGTTCGGGCACTGAAGCTTTCTTT.